The clone carrying this T cell receptor (beta chain) was found many times. Relying on iRepertoire HTBI primers and Arm-PCR of CDR3 regions, the team built TCR beta libraries. TCRdb itself ran the multiplex PCR reads through MiXCR, one entry per CDR3 protein. The table records 350,000 to 500,000 distinct CDR3 sequences, 12% to 15% of them present only once. The data are from a study of regulatory T cells in long-lasting Graves disease. Time point given: newly diagnosed GD, antithyroid drugs for less than 3 months. PBMCs provided the RNA from which the TCR library was made. Germline loops: CDR1 SGHTA, CDR2 FQGNSA. The CDR3 extends over 15 amino acids. Deletions cut 7 bases from V and 5 bases from J, with 17 bases between. This same sample was also taken into another study, of T cells in Graves' hyperthyroidism and ophthalmopathy. That paper adds: Newly diagnosed patients aged 18 to 65 had hyperthyroidism of under 2 months' duration. The primer set for the first-round RT-PCR of the TCR CDR3 was HTBI. Ophthalmopathy got predicted by the model a median about six months before its onset.

The TCR was taken from a woman between 50 and 59 years old with Graves disease. The chain uses TRBV7-2 and TRBJ2-2; maybe TRBD2 (5 bases). The specimen was peripheral blood mononuclear cells (PBMCs), collected at new diagnosis, from a patient treated with antithyroid drugs. For the CDR3, the DNA is TGTGCCAGCACCCTCGGGCGGGCTGGAACCGGGGAGCTGTTTTTT. Amino acid sequence: CASTLGRAGTGELFF.